Here is one TCR beta chain with its context. Its antigen is as yet unknown. The same CDR3 is also encoded by other DNA sequences in this sample. The repertoire was sequenced with immunoSEQ multiplex PCR; TCRdb's copy has only in-frame clones and lacks some. The sample lists around 450,000 clones; 70% to 90% were seen once. These data come from a study of Ad26.COV2.S vaccination and SARS-CoV-2 variants. Study results and limitations: Comparable non-spike TCR breadth was observed in vaccine and placebo recipients.

As to treatment: roughly 18 received Ad26.COV2.S at low or high dose, single or two shots; several received placebo; per-sample allocation not given. All samples were drawn on day 63, counting from the first vaccine or placebo injection. This CDR3 has 14 amino acids. J gave up 4 bases and V 3 bases, and 3 bases lay outside the gene matches. In germline, CDR1 is SGDLS, CDR2 YYNGEE. The source is a person aged 18-60 years who received the Ad26.COV2.S COVID-19 vaccine or a placebo. Sample: peripheral blood, taken in a trial of Ad26.COV2.S vaccine versus placebo. The rearrangement uses TRBV9 and TRBJ1-5; 8 bases line up with TRBD1. The CDR3 DNA follows: TGTGCCAGCAGCGCCACAGGGGGTAATCAGCCCCAGCATTTT. Amino acid sequence: CASSATGGNQPQHF.